The 20 T cell receptor beta chains below were found in one sample sequenced in a study of blood T cell repertoires in COVID-19. Sequencing used immunoSEQ multiplex PCR; TCRdb keeps in-frame clones, though not all of them. The table shows about 39,000 clones, with around 87% occurring only once. Sequences were obtained from peripheral blood. Source of these receptors: a man in his forties or fifties with active or convalescent COVID-19.

The chain joins TRBV7-6 to TRBJ2-1; TRBD2 aligns across 10 bases. The germline CDR1 and CDR2 sequences are SGHVS and FNYEAQ. V lost 0 bases, J lost 2 bases, and 10 bases stayed unmatched. This CDR3 comprises 19 residues. The CDR3 protein is CASSLAYRTSGITYNEQFF. The CDR3 DNA sequence: TGTGCCAGCAGCTTAGCCTACCGGACTAGCGGAATCACCTACAATGAGCAGTTCTTC.

The chain combines TRBV4-1 with TRBJ1-4; maybe TRBD1 (5 bases). Germline V gene lookup returns CDR1 MGHRA and CDR2 YSYEKL. Trimming removed 0 bases from V and 8 bases from J, with 22 bases in between. The CDR3 extends over 18 amino acids. The CDR3 DNA sequence: TGCGCCAGCAGCCAAGAAGGGGTAACTCCGGGCCTTGGGGAAAAACTGTTTTTT. Protein sequence: CASSQEGVTPGLGEKLFF.

The chain employs TRBV10-3 and TRBJ2-5, with 8 nucleotides matching TRBD1. The CDR3 contains 16 residues. Germline CDR1 and CDR2: ENHRY and SYGVKD. The junction had 10 bases not matched to a gene; V was cut back by 3 bases and J by 4 bases. In DNA form, the CDR3 reads TGTGCCATCAGTGACCCCGCCCGGACAGGGCCAGAGACCCAGTACTTC. Translated: CAISDPARTGPETQYF.

V usage is TRBV7-2 and J usage is TRBJ2-7, with 14 bases matching TRBD2. The junction had 10 bases not matched to a gene; V was cut back by 5 bases and J by 10 bases. The CDR3 covers 15 residues. Looked up from germline, CDR1 is SGHTA and CDR2 is FQGNSA. CDR3 region: CASSPGLAGGTGQYF. The CDR3 bases are TGTGCCAGCAGCCCCGGACTAGCGGGAGGTACGGGACAGTACTTC.

DNA for the CDR3: TGCAGCGTTTGGGCAAGCTATGGCTACACCTTC. Amino acids: CSVWASYGYTF. The gene calls are TRBV29-1 and TRBJ1-2; D gene uncertain. The CDR3 has 11 residues. V lost 5 bases and J lost 4, with 8 bases in between. Per the germline V gene, CDR1 is SQVTM and CDR2 is ANQGSEA.

The chain recombines TRBV19 with TRBJ1-1; D might be TRBD1 (5 bases). There are 13 residues in the CDR3. In germline, CDR1 is LNHDA, CDR2 SQIVND (reference sequence). The ends were cut back, 4 bases at V and 3 bases at J, with 9 bases in the middle. CDR3 bases: TGTGCCAGTAGTACCAGGGTAGACACTGAAGCTTTCTTT. Its translation is CASSTRVDTEAFF.

The CDR3 nucleotides are TGTGCCAGCAGTTTTACGCGGACAGGGGGAAATCAGCCCCAGCATTTT. Translated, it gives CASSFTRTGGNQPQHF. J is TRBJ1-5 and V is TRBV28; 10 bases agree with TRBD1. CDR3 length: 16 amino acids. Germline-derived CDR1 and CDR2 are MDHEN and SYDVKM. Trimming at V came to 3 bases and at J to 4 bases, leaving 6 bases not matched to a gene.

The gene calls are TRBV7-8 and TRBJ2-1; a possible D gene is TRBD2 (5 bases). Germline V gene lookup returns CDR1 SGHVS and CDR2 FQNEAQ. V was clipped by 4 bases and J by 3 bases, with 16 bases between them. The length of the CDR3 is 16 residues. The CDR3: CASSSSRRQDYNEQFF. The CDR3 DNA reads as TGTGCCAGCAGCTCCTCAAGGAGGCAGGACTACAATGAGCAGTTCTTC.

The chain uses TRBV5-7 and TRBJ1-6, with 7 bases matching TRBD1. TRBV5-7 is identified as an open reading frame with a role that is uncertain. V trimming: 2 bases; J trimming: 0 bases; junction bases outside the gene matches: 5. This CDR3 has 17 amino acids. The CDR3: CASSFGDRGSYNSPLHF. As DNA, the CDR3 is TGTGCCAGCAGCTTTGGGGACAGAGGCTCCTATAATTCACCCCTCCACTTT.

The chain links TRBV10-3 to TRBJ2-7; 10 positions agree with TRBD1. V dropped 10 bases and J dropped 5; count of bases not matched to a gene: 11. The CDR3 has 14 residues. Germline CDR1 ENHRY, CDR2 SYGVKD. This chain's CDR3 is CATLRDRGFHEQYF. For the CDR3, the DNA is TGTGCCACCCTCCGGGACAGGGGTTTCCACGAGCAGTACTTC.

This chain joins TRBV24-1 and TRBJ2-2; TRBD1 agrees at 7 bases. The CDR3 totals 14 residues. With V trimmed by 10 bases and J by 0 bases, 4 bases remained unmatched. Germline V gene data show CDR1 as KGHDR and CDR2 as SFDVKD. CDR3: CATRGTANTGELFF. The CDR3 DNA is TGTGCCACGAGGGGGACAGCGAACACCGGGGAGCTGTTTTTT.

This clone was observed a single time. The chain links TRBV3-1 (or the pseudogene TRBV3-2) to TRBJ2-1; possible D gene TRBD2, 5 bases. The germline V and J ends were trimmed by 4 bases and 0 bases, with 10 bases remaining between them. This CDR3 has 15 amino acids. CDR1 LGHDT and CDR2 YNNKEL come from the germline V gene (reference sequence). The CDR3 loop reads CASSPAVHSYNEQFF. The CDR3 nucleotides are TGTGCCAGCAGCCCAGCGGTTCACTCCTACAATGAGCAGTTCTTC.

The rearrangement joins TRBV2 to TRBJ2-2, with D possibly being TRBD1 (5 bases). The CDR3 loop spans 14 amino acids. Germline V CDR1 and CDR2: SNHLY, FYNNEI. V gave up 5 bases and J gave up 1 base, with 8 bases separating them. The CDR3 loop is CASSPQGNTGELFF. CDR3 bases: TGTGCCAGCAGTCCGCAGGGGAACACCGGGGAGCTGTTTTTT.

In this sample, this clone is medium-sized. The V gene is TRBV3-1 (or the pseudogene TRBV3-2), the J gene TRBJ2-7; D is unclear. This CDR3 comprises 13 residues. The V end lost 5 bases, the J end lost 0 bases, and 8 bases lay between the germline ends. Germline CDR1 and CDR2: LGHDT and YNNKEL (reference sequence). The CDR3 region has the DNA TGTGCCAGCAGCTTTGACAACTCCTACGAGCAGTACTTC. Translating it yields CASSFDNSYEQYF.

The chain joins TRBV6-5 to TRBJ2-1; 8 nucleotides align to TRBD2. With 7 bases clipped from V and 4 bases from J, the junction kept 9 bases outside the gene matches. This CDR3 is built from 15 residues. The germline V gene has CDR1 MNHEY and CDR2 SVGAGI. The chain's CDR3 is CASNNGGAWYNEQFF. The CDR3 DNA is TGTGCCAGCAACAACGGGGGGGCATGGTACAATGAGCAGTTCTTC.

This clone was seen more than once but under ten times. The V gene is TRBV14, the J gene TRBJ2-7; TRBD2 matches 7 bases. CDR3 length: 15 amino acids. V lost 4 bases, J lost 0 bases, and 6 bases stayed unmatched. CDR1 SGHDN and CDR2 FVKESK come from the germline V gene. The CDR3, as DNA: TGTGCCAGCAGCCCGTGGGCTAGCGGCTCCTACGAGCAGTACTTC. Its protein product is CASSPWASGSYEQYF.

V usage is TRBV9 and J usage is TRBJ1-5; TRBD1 is a possible D gene (6 bases). Per germline, CDR1 SGDLS and CDR2 YYNGEE. The CDR3 sequence is 15 residues long. V was pared by 3 bases and J by 0 bases, with 10 bases between. CDR3: CASSDDRYSNQPQHF. DNA of the CDR3: TGTGCCAGCAGCGATGACAGGTATAGCAATCAGCCCCAGCATTTT.

The rearrangement links TRBV28 to TRBJ1-1; 7 bases are a match to TRBD1. This CDR3 contains 14 residues. The V gene end was trimmed by 5 bases and the J gene end by 8 bases; junction bases not matched to a gene: 11. Germline CDR1 MDHEN, CDR2 SYDVKM. The CDR3 region is CASSKGQLKSEAFF. CDR3 nucleotide sequence: TGTGCCAGCAGTAAGGGACAGCTGAAGTCCGAAGCTTTCTTT.

This rearrangement joins TRBV6-5 to TRBJ2-1; 13 nucleotides agree with TRBD2. Germline CDR1 and CDR2: MNHEY and SVGAGI. J was trimmed by 15 bases and V by 6 bases; bases with no gene match: 8. CDR3 size: 13 residues. In nucleotides, the CDR3 is TGTGCCAGCAGCATACTAGCGGGAGGGCCAGGGTTCTTC. This translates into CASSILAGGPGFF.

This chain connects TRBV18 to TRBJ1-4, with a tentative D call TRBD1 (5 bases). CDR1 and CDR2 (germline): KGHSH, LQKENI. With 0 bases removed from V and 4 bases from J, the gap between germline ends came to 9 bases. This CDR3 is 15 amino acids long. The CDR3 spells CASSPPVQDNEKLFF. The DNA of the CDR3 is TGTGCCAGCTCACCACCCGTACAGGATAATGAAAAACTGTTTTTT.